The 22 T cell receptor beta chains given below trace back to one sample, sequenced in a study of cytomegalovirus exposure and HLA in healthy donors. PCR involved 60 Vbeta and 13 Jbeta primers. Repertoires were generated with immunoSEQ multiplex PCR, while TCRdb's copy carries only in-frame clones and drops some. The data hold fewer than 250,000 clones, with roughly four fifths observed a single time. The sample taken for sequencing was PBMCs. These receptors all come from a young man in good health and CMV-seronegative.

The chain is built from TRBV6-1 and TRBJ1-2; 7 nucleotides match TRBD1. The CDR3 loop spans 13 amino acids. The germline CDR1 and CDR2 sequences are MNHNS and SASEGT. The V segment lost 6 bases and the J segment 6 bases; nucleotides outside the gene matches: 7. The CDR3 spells CASSVRDRDGYTF. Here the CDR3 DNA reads TGTGCCAGCAGCGTACGAGACAGGGATGGCTACACCTTC.

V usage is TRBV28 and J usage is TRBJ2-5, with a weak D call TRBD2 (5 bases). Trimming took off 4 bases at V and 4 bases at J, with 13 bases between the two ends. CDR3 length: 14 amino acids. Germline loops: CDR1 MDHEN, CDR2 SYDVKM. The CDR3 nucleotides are TGTGCCAGCAGTTCAGCCCTCGAGGGAGAGACCCAGTACTTC. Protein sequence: CASSSALEGETQYF.

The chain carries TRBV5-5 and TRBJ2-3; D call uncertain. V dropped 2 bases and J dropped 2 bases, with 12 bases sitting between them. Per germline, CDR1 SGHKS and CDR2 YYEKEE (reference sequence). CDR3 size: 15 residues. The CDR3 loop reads CASSFFPLDTDTQYF. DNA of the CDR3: TGTGCCAGCAGCTTTTTTCCTCTAGACACAGATACGCAGTATTTT.

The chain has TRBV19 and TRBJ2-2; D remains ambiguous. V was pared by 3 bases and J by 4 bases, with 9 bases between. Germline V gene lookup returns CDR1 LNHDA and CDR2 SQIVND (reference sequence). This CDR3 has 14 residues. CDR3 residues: CASSMFSSTGELFF. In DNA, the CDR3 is TGTGCCAGTAGTATGTTTAGTAGCACCGGGGAGCTGTTTTTT.

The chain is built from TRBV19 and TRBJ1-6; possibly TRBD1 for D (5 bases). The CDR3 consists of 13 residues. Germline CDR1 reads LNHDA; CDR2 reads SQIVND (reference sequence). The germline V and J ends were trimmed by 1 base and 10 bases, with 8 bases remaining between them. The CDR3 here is CASSIGGDSPLHF. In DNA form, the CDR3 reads TGTGCCAGTAGTATAGGCGGGGACTCACCCCTCCACTTT.

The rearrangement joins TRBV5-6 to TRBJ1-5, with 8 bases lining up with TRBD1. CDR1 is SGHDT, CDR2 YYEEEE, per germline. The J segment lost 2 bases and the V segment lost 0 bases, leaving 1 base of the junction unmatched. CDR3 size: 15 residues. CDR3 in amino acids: CASSLAGGGNQPQHF. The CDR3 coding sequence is TGTGCCAGCAGCTTGGCAGGGGGCGGCAATCAGCCCCAGCATTTT.

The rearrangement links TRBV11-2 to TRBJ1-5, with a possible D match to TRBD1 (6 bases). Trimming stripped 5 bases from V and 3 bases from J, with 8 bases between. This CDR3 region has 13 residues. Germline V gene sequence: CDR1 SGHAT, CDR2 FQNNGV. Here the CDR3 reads CASSQGYNQPQHF. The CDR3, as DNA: TGTGCCAGCAGCCAGGGGTACAATCAGCCCCAGCATTTT.

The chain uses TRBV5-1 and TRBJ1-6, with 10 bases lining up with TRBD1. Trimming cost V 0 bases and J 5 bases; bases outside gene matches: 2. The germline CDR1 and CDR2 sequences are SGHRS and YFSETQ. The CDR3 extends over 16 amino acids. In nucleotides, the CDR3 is TGCGCCAGCAGCTTGGCTGGGACAGGGGATAATTCACCCCTCCACTTT. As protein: CASSLAGTGDNSPLHF.

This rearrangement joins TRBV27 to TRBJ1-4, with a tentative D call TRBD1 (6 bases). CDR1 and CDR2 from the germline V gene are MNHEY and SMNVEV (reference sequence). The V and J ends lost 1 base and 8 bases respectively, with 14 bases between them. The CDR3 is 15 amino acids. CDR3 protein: CASSLFGGAREKLFF. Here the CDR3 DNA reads TGTGCCAGCAGTTTATTTGGGGGCGCCCGCGAAAAACTGTTTTTT. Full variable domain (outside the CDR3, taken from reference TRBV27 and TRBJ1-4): EAQVTQNPRYLITVTGKKLTVTCSQNMNHEYMSWYRQDPGLGLRQIYYSMNVEVTDKGDVPEGYKVSRKEKRNFPLILESPSPNQTSLYFCASSLFGGAREKLFFGSGTQLSVL.

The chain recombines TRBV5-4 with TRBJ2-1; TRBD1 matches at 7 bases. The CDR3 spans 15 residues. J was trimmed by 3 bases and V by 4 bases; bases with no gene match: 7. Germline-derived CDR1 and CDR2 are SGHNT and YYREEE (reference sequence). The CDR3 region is CASSLTGDFYNEQFF. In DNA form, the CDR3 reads TGTGCCAGCAGCCTAACAGGGGATTTCTACAATGAGCAGTTCTTC.

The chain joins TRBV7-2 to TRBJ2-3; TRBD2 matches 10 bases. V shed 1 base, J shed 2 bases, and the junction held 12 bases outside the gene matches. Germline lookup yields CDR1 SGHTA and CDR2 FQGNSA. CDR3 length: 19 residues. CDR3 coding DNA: TGTGCCAGCAGCTTAGTGGGACTAGCGCGGGGGCGTTCCACAGATACGCAGTATTTT. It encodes CASSLVGLARGRSTDTQYF.

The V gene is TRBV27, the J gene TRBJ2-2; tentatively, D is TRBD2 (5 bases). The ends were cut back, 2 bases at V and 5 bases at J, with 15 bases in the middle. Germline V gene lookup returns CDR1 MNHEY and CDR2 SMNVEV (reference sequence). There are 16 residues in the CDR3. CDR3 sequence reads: CASSLLPGKGTGELFF. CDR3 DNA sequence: TGTGCCAGCAGTTTACTCCCGGGGAAAGGTACCGGGGAGCTGTTTTTT.

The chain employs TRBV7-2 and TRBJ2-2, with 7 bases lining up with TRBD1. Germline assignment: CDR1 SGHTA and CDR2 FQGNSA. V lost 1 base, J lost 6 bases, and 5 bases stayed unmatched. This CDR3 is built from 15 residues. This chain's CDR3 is CASSLGGGAAGELFF. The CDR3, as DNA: TGTGCCAGCAGCTTAGGAGGGGGCGCGGCCGGGGAGCTGTTTTTT.

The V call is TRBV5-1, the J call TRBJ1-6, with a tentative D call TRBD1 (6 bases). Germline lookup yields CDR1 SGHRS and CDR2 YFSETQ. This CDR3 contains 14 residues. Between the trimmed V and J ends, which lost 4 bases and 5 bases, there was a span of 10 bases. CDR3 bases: TGCGCCAGCAGCGAATACAGGGATAATTCACCCCTCCACTTT. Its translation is CASSEYRDNSPLHF.

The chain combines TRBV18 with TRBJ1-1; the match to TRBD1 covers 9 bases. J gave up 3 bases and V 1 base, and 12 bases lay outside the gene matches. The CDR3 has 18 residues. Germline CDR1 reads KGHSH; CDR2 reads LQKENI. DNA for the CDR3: TGTGCCAGCTCACCACGGTCGGGACAGGGTAATCTGGACACTGAAGCTTTCTTT. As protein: CASSPRSGQGNLDTEAFF.

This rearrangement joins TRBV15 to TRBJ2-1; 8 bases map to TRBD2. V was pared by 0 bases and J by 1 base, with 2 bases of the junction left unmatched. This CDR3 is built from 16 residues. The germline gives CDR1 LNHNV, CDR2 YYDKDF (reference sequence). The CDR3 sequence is CATSRERGGSYNEQFF. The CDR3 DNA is TGTGCCACCAGCAGAGAACGCGGGGGGTCCTACAATGAGCAGTTCTTC.

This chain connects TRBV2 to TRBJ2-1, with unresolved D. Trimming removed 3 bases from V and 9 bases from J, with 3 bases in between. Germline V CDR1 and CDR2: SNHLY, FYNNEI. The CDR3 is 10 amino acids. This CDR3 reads CASSDREQFF. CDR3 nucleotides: TGTGCCAGCAGTGATCGTGAGCAGTTCTTC.

The CDR3 loop is CASSLGGLSGELFF. Written as DNA, the CDR3 is TGTGCCAGCAGCTTAGGCGGGTTGTCCGGGGAGCTGTTTTTT. This chain joins TRBV5-4 and TRBJ2-2; the D gene is possibly TRBD2 (5 bases). The germline V and J ends were trimmed by 2 bases and 6 bases, with 11 bases remaining between them. In germline, CDR1 is SGHNT, CDR2 YYREEE (reference sequence). The CDR3 contains 14 residues.

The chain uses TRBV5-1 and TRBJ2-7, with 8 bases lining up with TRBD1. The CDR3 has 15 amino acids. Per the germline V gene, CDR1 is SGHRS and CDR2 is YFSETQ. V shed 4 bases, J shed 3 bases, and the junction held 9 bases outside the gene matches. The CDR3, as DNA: TGCGCCAGCAGCCATGGACAGGGCCCCCGCTACGAGCAGTACTTC. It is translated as CASSHGQGPRYEQYF.

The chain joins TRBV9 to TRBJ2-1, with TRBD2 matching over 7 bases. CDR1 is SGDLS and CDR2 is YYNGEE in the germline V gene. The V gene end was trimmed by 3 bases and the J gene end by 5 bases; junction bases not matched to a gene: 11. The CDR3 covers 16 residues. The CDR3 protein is CASSAKSGVHNNEQFF. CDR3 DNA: TGTGCCAGCAGCGCAAAAAGCGGGGTACACAACAATGAGCAGTTCTTC.

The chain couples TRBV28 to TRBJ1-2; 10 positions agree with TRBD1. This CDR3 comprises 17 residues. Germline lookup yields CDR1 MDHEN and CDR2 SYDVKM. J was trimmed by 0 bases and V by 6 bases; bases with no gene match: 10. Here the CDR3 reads CASRAPGQGPANYGYTF. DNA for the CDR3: TGTGCCAGCAGGGCTCCGGGACAGGGGCCTGCTAACTATGGCTACACCTTC.

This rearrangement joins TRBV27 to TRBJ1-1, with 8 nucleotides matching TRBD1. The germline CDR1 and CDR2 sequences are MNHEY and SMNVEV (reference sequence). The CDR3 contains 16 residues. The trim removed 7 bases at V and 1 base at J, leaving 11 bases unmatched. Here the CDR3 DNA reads TGTGCCAGCACCTCTGGGACAGGCGACCAGAACACTGAAGCTTTCTTT. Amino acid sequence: CASTSGTGDQNTEAFF.